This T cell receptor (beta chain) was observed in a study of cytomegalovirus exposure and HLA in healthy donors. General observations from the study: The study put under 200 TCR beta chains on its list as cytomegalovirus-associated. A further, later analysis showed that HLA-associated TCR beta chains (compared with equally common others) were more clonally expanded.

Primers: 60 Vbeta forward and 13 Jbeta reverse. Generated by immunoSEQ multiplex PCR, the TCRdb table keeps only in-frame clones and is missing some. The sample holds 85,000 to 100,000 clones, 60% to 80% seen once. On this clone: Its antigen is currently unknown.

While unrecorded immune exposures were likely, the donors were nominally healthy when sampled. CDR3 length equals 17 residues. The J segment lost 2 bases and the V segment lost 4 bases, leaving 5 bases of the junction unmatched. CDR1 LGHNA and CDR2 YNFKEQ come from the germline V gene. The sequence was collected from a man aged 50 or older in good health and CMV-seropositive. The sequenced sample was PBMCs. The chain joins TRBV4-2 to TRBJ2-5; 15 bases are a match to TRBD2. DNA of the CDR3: TGTGCCAGCAGCCTATCCGGGACTAGCGGGGGGCAAGAGACCCAGTACTTC. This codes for CASSLSGTSGGQETQYF.